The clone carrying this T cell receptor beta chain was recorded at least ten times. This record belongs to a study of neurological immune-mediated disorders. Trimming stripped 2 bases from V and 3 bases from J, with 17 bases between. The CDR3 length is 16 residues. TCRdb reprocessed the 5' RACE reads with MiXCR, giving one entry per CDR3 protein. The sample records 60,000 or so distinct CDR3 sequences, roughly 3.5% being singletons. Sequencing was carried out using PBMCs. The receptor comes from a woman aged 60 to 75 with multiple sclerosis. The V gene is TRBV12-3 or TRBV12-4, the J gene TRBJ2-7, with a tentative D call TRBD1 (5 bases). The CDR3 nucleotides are TGTGCCAGCAGTTTATCTCCGTACAGGAAGATCTACGAGCAGTACTTC. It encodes CASSLSPYRKIYEQYF.